These T cell receptor beta chains were read from a single sample in a study of CD8+ T cells in alopecia areata. Profiled with immunoSEQ multiplex PCR; TCRdb holds only in-frame clones, not every one. This table has over 150,000 clones, 56% appearing once. The specimen sequenced was CD8+ T cells sorted from blood. Receptor source: a human donor in good health. The CDR3 runs from the conserved cysteine through the conserved F or W. Each record gives: J gene, V gene, CDR3 length, clone size, D gene, CDR3 DNA, CDR3 protein. The D gene is left open where the match is weak. Clone size, where shown, is once, few, many, or a class for clones that have expanded.

TRBJ1-6,TRBV4-1,15,-,TRBD1,TGCGCCAGCAGCCAACTAGGACAGGGGAATTCACCCCTCCACTTT,CASSQLGQGNSPLHF
TRBJ2-7,TRBV7-8,14,-,-,TGTGCCAGCAGCTTAGACTCAGGGTTGGACGAGCAGTACTTC,CASSLDSGLDEQYF
TRBJ2-5,TRBV7-6,15,-,-,TGTGCCAGCAGCTTAGCGCTTACAGGGAAAGAGACCCAGTACTTC,CASSLALTGKETQYF
TRBJ2-2,TRBV2,15,-,TRBD2,TGTGCCAGCCACATGACTAGCGGGGCCCCCGGGGAGCTGTTTTTT,CASHMTSGAPGELFF
TRBJ2-4,TRBV29-1,17,-,-,TGCAGCGTTGACCCCGTTGGACCCGGGGGGCCCAAAAACATTCAGTACTTC,CSVDPVGPGGPKNIQYF
TRBJ2-1,TRBV15,17,-,TRBD2,TGTGCCACCAGCAGAGAAAGAGGCGGGGGGGCCGACGATGAGCAGTTCTTC,CATSRERGGGADDEQFF
TRBJ2-7,TRBV15,14,-,TRBD1,TGTGCCACCAGCCCAGGGACAGGGCGGGACGAGCAGTACTTC,CATSPGTGRDEQYF
TRBJ2-6,TRBV2,14,few,-,TGTGCCAGCACCCCGGGTCACGGGGCCAACGTCCTGACTTTC,CASTPGHGANVLTF
TRBJ1-2,TRBV5-1,15,-,TRBD1,TGCGCCAGCAGCTTGGAGCAGGGGGCATTATATGGCTACACCTTC,CASSLEQGALYGYTF
TRBJ1-1,TRBV9,14,-,-,TGTGCCAGCAGCGCCCCGAGGGGTGGCACTGAAGCTTTCTTT,CASSAPRGGTEAFF
TRBJ2-7,TRBV14,15,-,-,TGTGCCAGCAGCCCTAGCGGGACAGGGTTCCACGAGCAGTACTTC,CASSPSGTGFHEQYF
TRBJ2-3,TRBV29-1,9,few,-,TGCAGCGTCGAGGATACGCAGTATTTT,CSVEDTQYF
TRBJ1-5,TRBV2,13,-,TRBD1,TGTGCCAGCAGCGACAGGGATGGTGAGCCCCAGCATTTT,CASSDRDGEPQHF
TRBJ2-1,TRBV7-9,13,-,TRBD2,TGTGCCAGCGGCGGGAGCTCCTACAATGAGCAGTTCTTC,CASGGSSYNEQFF
TRBJ2-3,TRBV5-6,14,-,-,TGTGCCAGCAGCTCCTGGGTCAGCACAGATACGCAGTATTTT,CASSSWVSTDTQYF
TRBJ2-7,TRBV5-1,14,-,TRBD1,TGCGCCAGCAGCGTCTCCGGGACAGCCTACGAGCAGTACTTC,CASSVSGTAYEQYF
TRBJ2-5,TRBV27,19,-,TRBD2,TGTGCCAGCAGTTTATCGCGGGGACTAGCGGGGGGCCCTCAAGAGACCCAGTACTTC,CASSLSRGLAGGPQETQYF
TRBJ1-5,TRBV4-1,17,-,TRBD1,TGCGCCAGCAGCCAAGATGAGGGACAGGGGAGACAACAGCCCCAGCATTTT,CASSQDEGQGRQQPQHF
TRBJ2-1,TRBV29-1,13,-,-,TGCAGCGTTGTCTGGTTGGGGGGATTTGAGCAGTTCTTC,CSVVWLGGFEQFF
TRBJ2-3,TRBV7-9,15,few,-,TGTGCCAGCAGCTTAGTGAGAGCGACCACAGATACGCAGTATTTT,CASSLVRATTDTQYF
TRBJ1-1,TRBV19,14,-,-,TGTGCCAGTAGTACCCCGGGACGTTTTGCTGAAGCTTTCTTT,CASSTPGRFAEAFF
TRBJ1-1,TRBV11-2,15,few,-,TGTGCCAGCAGCTTAGATGGTCCCCCCAGCACTGAAGCTTTCTTT,CASSLDGPPSTEAFF
TRBJ2-7,TRBV27,14,few,-,TGTGCCAGCGGTAAGCAGGCCTCATTCTACGAGCAGTACTTC,CASGKQASFYEQYF
TRBJ1-1,TRBV19,14,-,-,TGTGCCAGTAGCATGCGTAGCAGGGGCACTGAAGCTTTCTTT,CASSMRSRGTEAFF
TRBJ1-1,TRBV30,12,few,TRBD1,TGTGCCTGGAGTCAACAGGGGACTGAAGCTTTCTTT,CAWSQQGTEAFF
TRBJ1-4,TRBV10-3,13,few,-,TGTGCCATCAGTGACCCCCAATTCGGTGAACTGTTTTTT,CAISDPQFGELFF
TRBJ2-1,TRBV11-3,15,-,TRBD1,TGTGCCAGCAGCTTAGATGTGGGACAGGGCAATGAGCAGTTCTTC,CASSLDVGQGNEQFF
TRBJ2-1,TRBV9,14,once,TRBD1,TGTGCCAGCAGCGAGGGGGACAGTTACAATGAGCAGTTCTTC,CASSEGDSYNEQFF
TRBJ2-7,TRBV19,14,few,-,TGTGCCAGTAGTATTCCGGACCTTTACTACGAGCAGTACTTC,CASSIPDLYYEQYF
TRBJ1-2,TRBV11-2,17,-,TRBD1,TGTGCCAGCAGCCAAGGGACAGGGGGCGCCCGGTCCTATGGCTACACCTTC,CASSQGTGGARSYGYTF
TRBJ1-1,TRBV5-1,17,-,-,TGCGCCAGCAGCCGTACGCCCTGGGACACCGCGCACCCTGAAGCTTTCTTT,CASSRTPWDTAHPEAFF
TRBJ1-1,TRBV6-5,14,-,-,TGTGCCAGCAGTTATGGGACGGGTGGGACGGAAGCTTTCTTT,CASSYGTGGTEAFF
TRBJ1-6,TRBV6-5,13,-,-,TGTGCCAGCAGTACCACCAGGAATTCACCCCTCCACTTT,CASSTTRNSPLHF
TRBJ1-1,TRBV2,14,-,-,TGTGCCAGCAGTGAAGCGCGGGGAGGCACTGAAGCTTTCTTT,CASSEARGGTEAFF
TRBJ2-3,TRBV5-6,16,-,TRBD2,TGTGCCAGCAGCCCACCCCAGCGGGGGCGCACAGATACGCAGTATTTT,CASSPPQRGRTDTQYF
TRBJ1-1,TRBV27,14,-,-,TGTGCCAGCAGTTCCACAGGGTACGGCACTGAAGCTTTCTTT,CASSSTGYGTEAFF
TRBJ2-1,TRBV2,14,-,TRBD1,TGTGCCATTCCGGGACAGGGGCCCTACAATGAGCAGTTCTTC,CAIPGQGPYNEQFF
TRBJ2-5,TRBV30,14,-,TRBD2,TGTGCCTGGACTAGCGGGGGATTCCAAGAGACCCAGTACTTC,CAWTSGGFQETQYF
TRBJ2-7,TRBV29-1,12,-,TRBD2,TGCAGCGTTCGCGGGAGCTCCTACGAGCAGTACTTC,CSVRGSSYEQYF
TRBJ2-1,TRBV5-1,15,once,TRBD2,TGCGCCAGCAGCCATACTAGCGGGGGGGCCGGTGAGCAGTTCTTC,CASSHTSGGAGEQFF
TRBJ1-2,TRBV7-9,12,-,-,TGTGCCAGCAGCTACACAGGGCTGGGCTACACCTTC,CASSYTGLGYTF
TRBJ2-1,TRBV9,13,-,-,TGTGCCAGCAGCGGCGGCGGCTACAATGAGCAGTTCTTC,CASSGGGYNEQFF
TRBJ1-1,TRBV6-6,13,-,-,TGTGCCAGCAGGTCTCGGCTGGACACTGAAGCTTTCTTT,CASRSRLDTEAFF
TRBJ2-1,TRBV30,15,few,-,TGTGCCTGGAATCTACTCGGGGGCGGCAACAATGAGCAGTTCTTC,CAWNLLGGGNNEQFF